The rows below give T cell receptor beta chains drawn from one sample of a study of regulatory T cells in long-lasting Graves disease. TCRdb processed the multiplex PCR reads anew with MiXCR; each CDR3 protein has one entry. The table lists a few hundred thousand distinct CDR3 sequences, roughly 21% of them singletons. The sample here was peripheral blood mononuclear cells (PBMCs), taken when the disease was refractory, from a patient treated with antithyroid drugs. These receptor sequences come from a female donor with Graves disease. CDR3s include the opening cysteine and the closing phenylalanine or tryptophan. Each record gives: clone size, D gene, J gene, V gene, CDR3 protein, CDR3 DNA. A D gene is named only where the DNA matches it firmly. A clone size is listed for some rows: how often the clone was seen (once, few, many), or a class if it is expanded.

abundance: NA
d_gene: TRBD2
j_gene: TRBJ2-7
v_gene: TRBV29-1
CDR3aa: CSVASPGTSGYEQYF
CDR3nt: TGCAGCGTTGCATCCCCCGGGACTAGCGGGTACGAGCAGTACTTC

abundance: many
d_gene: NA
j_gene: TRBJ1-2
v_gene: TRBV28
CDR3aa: CASSFVQGGGYTF
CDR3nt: TGTGCCAGCAGTTTCGTACAGGGTGGAGGCTACACCTTC

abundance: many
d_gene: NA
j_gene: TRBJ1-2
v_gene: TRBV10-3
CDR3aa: CAISLDRNGYTF
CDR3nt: TGTGCCATCAGCCTCGACAGAAACGGCTACACCTTC

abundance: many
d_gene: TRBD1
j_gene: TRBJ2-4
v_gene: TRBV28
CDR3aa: CATRQGGAKNIQYF
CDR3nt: TGTGCCACCCGACAGGGGGGCGCCAAAAACATTCAGTACTTC

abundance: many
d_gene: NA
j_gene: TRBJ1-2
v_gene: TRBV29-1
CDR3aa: CSVIGSAGGGDGYTF
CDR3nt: TGCAGCGTGATCGGGAGCGCTGGGGGTGGGGATGGCTACACCTTC

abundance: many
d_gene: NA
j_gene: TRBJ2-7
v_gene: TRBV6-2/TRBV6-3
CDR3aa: CASRRQEFSYEQYF
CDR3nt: TGTGCCAGCAGGCGACAGGAGTTCTCCTACGAGCAGTACTTC

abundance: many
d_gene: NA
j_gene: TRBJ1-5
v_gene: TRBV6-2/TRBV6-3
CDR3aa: CASSYGDQPQHF
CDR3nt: TGTGCCAGCAGCTACGGGGATCAGCCCCAGCATTTT

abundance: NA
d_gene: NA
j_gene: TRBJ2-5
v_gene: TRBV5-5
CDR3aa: CASSLEKETQYF
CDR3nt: TGTGCCAGCAGCTTGGAGAAAGAGACCCAGTACTTC

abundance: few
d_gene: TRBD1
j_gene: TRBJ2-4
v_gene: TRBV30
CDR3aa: CAWRVTGVAKNIQYF
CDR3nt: TGTGCCTGGAGGGTGACAGGGGTAGCCAAAAACATTCAGTACTTC

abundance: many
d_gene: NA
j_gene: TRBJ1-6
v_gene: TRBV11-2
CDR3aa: CASSLVSGRGSPLHF
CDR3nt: TGTGCCAGCAGCTTAGTAAGTGGCCGGGGTTCACCCCTCCACTTT

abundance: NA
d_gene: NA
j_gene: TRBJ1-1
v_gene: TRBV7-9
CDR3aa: CASSSEVYTEAFF
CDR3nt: TGTGCCAGCAGCTCTGAGGTGTACACTGAAGCTTTCTTT

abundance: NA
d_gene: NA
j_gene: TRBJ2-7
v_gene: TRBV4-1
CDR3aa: CASSQDQGSVVYEQYF
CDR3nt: TGCGCCAGCAGCCAGGACCAGGGGAGCGTAGTATACGAGCAGTACTTC

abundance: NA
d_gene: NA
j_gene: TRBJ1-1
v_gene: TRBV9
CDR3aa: CAGSVEMSTEAFF
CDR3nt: TGTGCCGGCAGCGTAGAAATGAGCACCGAAGCTTTCTTT

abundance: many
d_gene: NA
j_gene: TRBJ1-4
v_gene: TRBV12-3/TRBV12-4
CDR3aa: CASSLARQLPEKLFF
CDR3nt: TGTGCCAGCAGTTTAGCCCGACAGCTCCCTGAAAAACTGTTTTTT

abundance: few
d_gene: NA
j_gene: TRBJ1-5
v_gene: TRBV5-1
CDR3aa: CASSLVGGSNQPQHF
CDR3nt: TGCGCCAGCAGCTTGGTAGGGGGAAGCAATCAGCCCCAGCATTTT

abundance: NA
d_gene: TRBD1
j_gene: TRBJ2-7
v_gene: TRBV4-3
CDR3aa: CASSQRTGGTYEQYF
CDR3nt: TGCGCCAGCAGCCAACGGACAGGGGGTACCTACGAGCAGTACTTC

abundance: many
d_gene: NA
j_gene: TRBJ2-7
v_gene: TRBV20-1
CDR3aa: CSAQLGTIEQYF
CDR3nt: TGCAGTGCTCAACTCGGGACAATCGAGCAGTACTTC

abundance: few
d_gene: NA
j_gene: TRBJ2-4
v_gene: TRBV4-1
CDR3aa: CASSPPGVLIGSKNIQYF
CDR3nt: TGCGCCAGCAGCCCTCCCGGAGTTCTAATCGGGTCCAAAAACATTCAGTACTTC

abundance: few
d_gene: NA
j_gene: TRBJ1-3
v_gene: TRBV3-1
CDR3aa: CASSQVWFGNTIYF
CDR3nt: TGTGCCAGCAGCCAAGTTTGGTTTGGAAACACCATATATTTT

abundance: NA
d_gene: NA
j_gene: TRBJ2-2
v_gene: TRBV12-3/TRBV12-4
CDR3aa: CASGAGWSYDINYANTGELFF
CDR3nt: TGTGCCAGCGGAGCCGGTTGGAGTTATGACATCAATTACGCGAACACCGGGGAGCTGTTTTTT

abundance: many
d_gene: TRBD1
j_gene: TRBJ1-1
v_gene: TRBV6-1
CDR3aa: CASRLPSLTGAYEAFF
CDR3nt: TGTGCCAGCAGGCTACCGTCCCTGACAGGGGCCTATGAAGCTTTCTTT

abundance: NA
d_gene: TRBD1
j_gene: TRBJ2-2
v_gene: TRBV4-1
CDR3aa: CASSLTGVGELFF
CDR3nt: TGCGCCAGCAGCCTAACAGGGGTCGGGGAGCTGTTTTTT

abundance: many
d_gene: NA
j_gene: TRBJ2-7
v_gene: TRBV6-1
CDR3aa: CASSQGTLYEQYF
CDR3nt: TGTGCCAGCAGTCAGGGGACTCTCTACGAGCAGTACTTC

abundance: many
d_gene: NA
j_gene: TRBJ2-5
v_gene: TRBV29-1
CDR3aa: CSFGVYPRLETQYF
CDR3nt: TGCAGCTTTGGGGTTTATCCACGGTTAGAGACCCAGTACTTC

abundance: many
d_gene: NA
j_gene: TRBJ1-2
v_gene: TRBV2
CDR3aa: CASRPRGKYGYTF
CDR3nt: TGTGCCAGCAGACCCCGAGGGAAGTATGGCTACACCTTC

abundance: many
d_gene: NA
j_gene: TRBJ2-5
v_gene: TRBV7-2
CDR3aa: CASSLAQGQETQYF
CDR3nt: TGTGCCAGCAGCTTGGCTCAGGGCCAAGAGACCCAGTACTTC

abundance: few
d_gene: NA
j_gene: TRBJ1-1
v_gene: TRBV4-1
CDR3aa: CASSQDESGNTEAFF
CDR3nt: TGCGCCAGCAGCCAAGATGAGTCGGGGAACACTGAAGCTTTCTTT

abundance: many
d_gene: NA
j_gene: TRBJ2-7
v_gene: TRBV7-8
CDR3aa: CASSLVDYEQYF
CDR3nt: TGTGCCAGCAGCTTAGTCGACTACGAGCAGTACTTC

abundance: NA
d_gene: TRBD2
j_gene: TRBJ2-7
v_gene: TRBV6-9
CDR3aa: CASSYAGGPSYEQYF
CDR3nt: TGTGCCAGCAGTTACGCGGGAGGGCCATCCTACGAGCAGTACTTC

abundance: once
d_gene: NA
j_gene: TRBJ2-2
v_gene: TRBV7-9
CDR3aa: CASRRDLGRTGELFF
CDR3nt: TGTGCCAGCAGGAGGGACCTGGGGCGAACCGGGGAGCTGTTTTTT

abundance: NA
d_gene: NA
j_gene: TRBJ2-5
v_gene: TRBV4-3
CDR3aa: CASSQLLHNQETQYF
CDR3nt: TGCGCCAGCAGCCAATTATTACATAATCAAGAGACCCAGTACTTC

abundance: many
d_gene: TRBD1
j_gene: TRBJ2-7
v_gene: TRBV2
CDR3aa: CASRVSRDSPYEQYF
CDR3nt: TGTGCCAGCAGGGTTTCCCGGGACAGCCCCTACGAGCAGTACTTC

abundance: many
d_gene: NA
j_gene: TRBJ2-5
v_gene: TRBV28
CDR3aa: CASSLGSRGKGTQYF
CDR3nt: TGTGCCAGCAGTTTAGGCTCGCGAGGCAAAGGGACCCAGTACTTC

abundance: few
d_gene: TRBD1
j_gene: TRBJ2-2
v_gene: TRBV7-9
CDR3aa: CASSLVTGGIAGELFF
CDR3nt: TGTGCCAGCAGCTTAGTAACAGGGGGTATTGCCGGGGAGCTGTTTTTT

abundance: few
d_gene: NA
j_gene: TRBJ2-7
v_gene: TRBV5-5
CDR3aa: CASSLLDFDYYEQYF
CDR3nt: TGTGCCAGCAGCTTGCTCGACTTCGACTACTACGAGCAGTACTTC

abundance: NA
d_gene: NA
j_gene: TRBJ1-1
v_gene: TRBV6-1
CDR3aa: CASRHLTDTNTEAFF
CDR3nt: TGTGCCAGCAGACACCTGACAGACACTAACACTGAAGCTTTCTTT

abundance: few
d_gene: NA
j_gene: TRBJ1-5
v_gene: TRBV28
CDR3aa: CASSLITGPQLSYSNQPQHF
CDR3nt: TGTGCCAGCAGTTTAATTACAGGGCCCCAACTAAGTTATAGCAATCAGCCCCAGCATTTT

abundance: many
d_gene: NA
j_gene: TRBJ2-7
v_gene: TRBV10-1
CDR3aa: CASSESWVHEQYF
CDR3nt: TGCGCCAGCAGTGAGTCCTGGGTCCACGAGCAGTACTTC

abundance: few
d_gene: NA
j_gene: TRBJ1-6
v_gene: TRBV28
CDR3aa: CASSFLEGSAPLHF
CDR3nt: TGTGCCAGCAGTTTTCTGGAGGGTTCGGCACCCCTCCACTTT

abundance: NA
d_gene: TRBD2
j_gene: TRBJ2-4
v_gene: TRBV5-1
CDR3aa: CASSLKGLIDIQYF
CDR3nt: TGCGCCAGCAGCTTGAAGGGACTAATAGACATTCAGTACTTC

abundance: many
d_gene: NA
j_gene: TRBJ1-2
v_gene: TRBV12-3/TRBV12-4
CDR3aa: CASSLTGNYGYTF
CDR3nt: TGTGCCAGCAGCCTAACAGGGAACTATGGCTACACCTTC

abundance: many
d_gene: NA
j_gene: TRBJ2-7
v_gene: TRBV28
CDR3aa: CASSLWPREQYF
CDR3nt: TGTGCCAGCAGTTTATGGCCCCGCGAGCAGTACTTC

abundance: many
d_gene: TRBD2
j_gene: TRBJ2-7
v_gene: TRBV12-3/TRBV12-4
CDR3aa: CASSSTVPGLAGGNSYEQYF
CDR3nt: TGTGCCAGCAGCTCCACGGTCCCGGGACTAGCGGGGGGAAACTCCTACGAGCAGTACTTC

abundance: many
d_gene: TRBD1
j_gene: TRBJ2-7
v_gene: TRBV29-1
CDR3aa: CSVQGGYEQYF
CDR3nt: TGCAGCGTACAGGGGGGCTACGAGCAGTACTTC

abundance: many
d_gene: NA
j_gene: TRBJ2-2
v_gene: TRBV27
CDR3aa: CASHKGGNTGELFF
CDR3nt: TGTGCCAGTCACAAAGGGGGGAACACCGGGGAGCTGTTTTTT

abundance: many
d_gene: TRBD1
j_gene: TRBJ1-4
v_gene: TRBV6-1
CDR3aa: CASSPGQFNEKLFF
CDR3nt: TGTGCCAGCAGCCCGGGACAGTTTAATGAAAAACTGTTTTTT

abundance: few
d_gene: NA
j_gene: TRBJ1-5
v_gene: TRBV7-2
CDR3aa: CASSQTVWGIEGQPQHF
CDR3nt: TGTGCCAGCAGCCAAACGGTTTGGGGAATAGAAGGTCAGCCCCAGCATTTT

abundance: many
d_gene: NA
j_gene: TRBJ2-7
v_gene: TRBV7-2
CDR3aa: CASSVAEKYEQYF
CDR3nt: TGTGCCAGCAGTGTAGCGGAAAAGTACGAGCAGTACTTC

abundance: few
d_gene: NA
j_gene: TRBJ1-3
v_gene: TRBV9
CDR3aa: CASSVDPGPGNTIYF
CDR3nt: TGTGCCAGCAGCGTAGACCCGGGACCAGGAAACACCATATATTTT

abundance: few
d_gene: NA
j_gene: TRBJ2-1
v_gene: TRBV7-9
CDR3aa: CASLRGRGGKDEQFF
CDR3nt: TGTGCCAGCCTCAGGGGGCGGGGGGGCAAGGATGAGCAGTTCTTC

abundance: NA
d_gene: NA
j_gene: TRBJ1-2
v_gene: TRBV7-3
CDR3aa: CASSLHKAGGYTF
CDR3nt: TGTGCCAGCAGCCTCCACAAGGCCGGCGGCTACACCTTC

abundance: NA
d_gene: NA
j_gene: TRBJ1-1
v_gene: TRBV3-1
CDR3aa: CASSQQTIGTNTEAFF
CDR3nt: TGTGCCAGCAGCCAGCAGACTATTGGGACTAACACTGAAGCTTTCTTT

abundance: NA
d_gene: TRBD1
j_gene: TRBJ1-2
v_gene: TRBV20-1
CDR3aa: CSAAPIDLTGRAGEGYTF
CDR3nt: TGCAGTGCCGCCCCCATTGACTTGACAGGGCGGGCTGGAGAGGGCTACACCTTC

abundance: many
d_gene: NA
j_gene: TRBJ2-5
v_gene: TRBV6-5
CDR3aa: CASSYSAGSRTQETQYF
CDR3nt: TGTGCCAGCAGTTACTCGGCCGGAAGTAGGACGCAAGAGACCCAGTACTTC

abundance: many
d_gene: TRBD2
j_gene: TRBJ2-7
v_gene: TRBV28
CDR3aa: CASSKRDYPSGDEQYF
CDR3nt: TGTGCCAGCAGTAAGAGGGACTACCCCTCTGGGGACGAGCAGTACTTC

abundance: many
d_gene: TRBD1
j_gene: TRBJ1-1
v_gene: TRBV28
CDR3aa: CASSSYRDRNTEAFF
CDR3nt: TGTGCCAGCAGCTCCTACCGGGACAGGAACACTGAAGCTTTCTTT

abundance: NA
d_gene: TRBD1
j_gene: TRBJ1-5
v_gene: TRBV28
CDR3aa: CASSPTGQGAFGSNQPQHF
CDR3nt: TGTGCCAGCAGTCCAACCGGACAGGGTGCCTTCGGTAGCAATCAGCCCCAGCATTTT

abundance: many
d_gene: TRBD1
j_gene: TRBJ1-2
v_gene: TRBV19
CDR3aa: CASSGSGRGQNYGYTF
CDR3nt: TGTGCCAGTAGTGGGTCCGGAAGGGGACAGAACTATGGCTACACCTTC

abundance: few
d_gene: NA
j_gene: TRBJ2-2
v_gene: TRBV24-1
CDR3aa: CATSDLEPNTGELFF
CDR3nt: TGTGCCACCAGTGATTTGGAGCCAAACACCGGGGAGCTGTTTTTT